These 8 T cell receptor beta chains share one sample of origin, sequenced in a study of CD8 T cells in ankylosing spondylitis. TCRdb independently ran MiXCR on the 5' RACE reads; one entry per CDR3 protein. The table lists 100,000 to 150,000 distinct CDR3 sequences, 7% of them singletons. Input material: blood, either unsorted or a sorted T cell fraction (not recorded which). The receptors originated from a male donor with ankylosing spondylitis or in good health (not recorded which).

In its sample, this clonotype was seen many times. The chain combines TRBV27 with TRBJ1-2; D not resolved. The CDR3 is 14 amino acids. Trimming cost V 2 bases and J 7 bases, with 14 bases left between them. The germline gives CDR1 MNHEY, CDR2 SMNVEV (reference sequence). CDR3 coding DNA: TGTGCCAGCAGTTTAAGTGACGGCTGGACTGGCTACACCTTC. Translating it yields CASSLSDGWTGYTF.

This clonotype was counted ten times or more. The V call is TRBV20-1, the J call TRBJ1-2; D unclear. The CDR3 sequence is 12 residues long. With 5 bases removed from V and 2 bases from J, the gap between germline ends came to 9 bases. Per the germline V gene, CDR1 is DFQATT and CDR2 is SNEGSKA (reference sequence). The chain's CDR3 is CSAPVKNYGYTF. Written as DNA, the CDR3 is TGCAGTGCTCCGGTCAAGAACTATGGCTACACCTTC.

This clonotype has ten or more counts. The V and J genes are TRBV5-1 and TRBJ2-7; a weak D match, TRBD2 (6 bases). Deletions cut 4 bases from V and 5 bases from J, with 16 bases between. Germline-derived CDR1 and CDR2 are SGHRS and YFSETQ. The CDR3 is 14 residues long. The CDR3 region is CASSLRREVNEQYF. CDR3 bases: TGCGCCAGCAGCCTTCGGAGGGAGGTGAACGAGCAGTACTTC. The full variable domain, rest sourced from reference TRBV5-1 and TRBJ2-7, is KAGVTQTPRYLIKTRGQQVTLSCSPISGHRSVSWYQQTPGQGLQFLFEYFSETQRNKGNFPGRFSGRQFSNSRSEMNVSTLELGDSALYLCASSLRREVNEQYFGPGTRLTVT.

This clonotype was seen more than once but under ten times. V gene TRBV7-3 combines with J gene TRBJ1-1; D is perhaps TRBD1 (6 bases). CDR1 SGHTA and CDR2 FQGTGA come from the germline V gene. The CDR3 runs 15 residues. With 1 base removed from V and 1 base from J, the gap between germline ends came to 10 bases. CDR3 bases: TGTGCCAGCAGCTTAAACAGGGTAACGAACACTGAAGCTTTCTTT. Encoded protein: CASSLNRVTNTEAFF.

This clonotype was counted ten times or more. The rearrangement uses TRBV20-1 and TRBJ2-2; 8 bases agree with TRBD2. CDR3 length equals 14 residues. Trimming at V came to 6 bases and at J to 3 bases, leaving 6 bases not matched to a gene. Germline V gene sequence: CDR1 DFQATT, CDR2 SNEGSKA (reference sequence). The CDR3 loop is CSAERELDTGELFF. In nucleotides, the CDR3 is TGCAGTGCGGAGCGGGAGCTCGACACCGGGGAGCTGTTTTTT.

This clonotype was picked up many times. This chain uses TRBV28 with TRBJ2-5, with 8 bases fitting TRBD2. CDR1 and CDR2 from the germline V gene are MDHEN and SYDVKM. V lost 4 bases, J lost 3 bases, and 7 bases stayed unmatched. This CDR3 is built from 15 residues. This CDR3 reads CASSSGVAGKETQYF. Here the CDR3 DNA reads TGTGCCAGCAGTTCCGGGGTAGCGGGGAAAGAGACCCAGTACTTC.

This clonotype has a count of ten or more. The chain joins TRBV28 to TRBJ2-7; TRBD1 matches 7 bases. Germline-derived CDR1 and CDR2 are MDHEN and SYDVKM. Losses at the gene ends were 5 bases for V and 3 bases for J; bases not matched to a gene: 7. The CDR3 is 14 residues long. The CDR3 sequence: CASSPLGQVYEQYF. The CDR3 DNA reads as TGTGCCAGCAGTCCTCTCGGACAGGTCTACGAGCAGTACTTC.

This clonotype was picked up many times. The chain uses TRBV5-1 and TRBJ2-2; 15 nucleotides match TRBD2. Germline trimming cut 2 bases from V and 3 bases from J; bases unmatched to any gene: 8. CDR1 and CDR2 (germline): SGHRS, YFSETQ. The length of the CDR3 is 19 residues. CDR3 protein: CASSLSGTSGRIHTGELFF. Written as DNA, the CDR3 is TGCGCCAGCAGCTTATCCGGGACTAGCGGGAGGATACACACCGGGGAGCTGTTTTTT.